This TCR beta chain was retrieved from a study of T cells in Graves' hyperthyroidism and ophthalmopathy. Study details: Peripheral blood was drawn at first diagnosis, prior to all treatment.

To note about this clonotype: The antigen is undetermined.

General study findings and limits: Ophthalmopathy was model-predicted a median approximately 6.4 months pre-onset. Most thyroid clonotypes expanded above 0.001 were also detected in blood.

Clinicians diagnosed patients from clinical symptoms, serum thyroxine and TRAb, thyroid ultrasound and orbital computed tomography. TCR beta CDR3 regions were amplified from RNA. First-round RT-PCR with HTBI primers amplified the TCR CDR3 region. TCRdb reprocessed the multiplex PCR reads with MiXCR, giving one entry per CDR3 protein. This repertoire shows some 300,000 distinct CDR3 sequences, more than 10% found once; its top ten account for more than 7.5%. The germline CDR1 and CDR2 sequences are MGHRA and YSYEKL. The CDR3 extends over 15 amino acids. The germline V and J ends were trimmed by 1 base and 4 bases, with 13 bases remaining between them.

This chain links TRBV4-1 with TRBJ2-5; tentatively, D is TRBD2 (5 bases). The sequence came from a woman in her thirties with Graves' hyperthyroidism that later progressed to Graves' ophthalmopathy. Sequencing was done on a sample of blood. The CDR3 coding sequence is TGCGCCAGCAGCCAAGCTCCGGGATTTTTAGAGACCCAGTACTTC. Translation: CASSQAPGFLETQYF.